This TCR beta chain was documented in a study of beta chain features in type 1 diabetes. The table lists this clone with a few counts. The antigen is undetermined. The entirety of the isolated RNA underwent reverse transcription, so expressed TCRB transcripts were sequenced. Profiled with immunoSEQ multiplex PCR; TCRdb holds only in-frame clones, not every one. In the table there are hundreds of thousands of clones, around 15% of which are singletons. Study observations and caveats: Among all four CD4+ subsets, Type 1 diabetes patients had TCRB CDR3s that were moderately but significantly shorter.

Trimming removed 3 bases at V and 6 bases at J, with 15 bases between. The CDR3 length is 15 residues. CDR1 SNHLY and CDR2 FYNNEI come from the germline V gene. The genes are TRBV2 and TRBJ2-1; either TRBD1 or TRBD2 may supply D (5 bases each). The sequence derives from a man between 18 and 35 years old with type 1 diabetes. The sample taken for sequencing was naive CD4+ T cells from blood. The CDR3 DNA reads TGTGCCAGCAGTGAGGAGGAGGTAGGGACCAATGAGCAGTTCTTC. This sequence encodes CASSEEEVGTNEQFF.